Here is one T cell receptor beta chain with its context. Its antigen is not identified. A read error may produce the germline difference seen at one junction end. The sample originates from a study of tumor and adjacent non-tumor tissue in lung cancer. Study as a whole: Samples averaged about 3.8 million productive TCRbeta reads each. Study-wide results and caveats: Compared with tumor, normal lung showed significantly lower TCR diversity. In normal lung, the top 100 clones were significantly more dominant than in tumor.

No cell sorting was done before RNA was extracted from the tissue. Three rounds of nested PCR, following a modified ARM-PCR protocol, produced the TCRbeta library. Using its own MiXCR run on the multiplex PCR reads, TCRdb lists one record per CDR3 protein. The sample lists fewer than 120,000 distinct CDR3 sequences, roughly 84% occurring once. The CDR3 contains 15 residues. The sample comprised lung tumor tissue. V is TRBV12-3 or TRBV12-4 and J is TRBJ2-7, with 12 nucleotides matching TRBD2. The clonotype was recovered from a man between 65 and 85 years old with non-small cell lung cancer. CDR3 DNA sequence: TGTGCCAGCAGTACGACTAGCGGGAGATCCTACGAACAGTACTTC. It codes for CASSTTSGRSYEQYF.